One sample yielded the 20 T cell receptor beta chains listed below, sequenced in a study of blood T cell repertoires in COVID-19. Repertoires were generated with immunoSEQ multiplex PCR, while TCRdb's copy carries only in-frame clones and drops some. The sample records roughly 150,000 clones, under 85% being singletons. The sample taken for sequencing was peripheral blood. These receptors were collected from a woman older than 75 with acute or convalescent COVID-19.

The V gene is TRBV6-1, the J gene TRBJ2-1; no reliable D call. V was trimmed by 3 bases and J by 9 bases, leaving 6 bases between them. The CDR3 totals 11 residues. Germline V gene lookup returns CDR1 MNHNS and CDR2 SASEGT. The CDR3 protein is CASSETPEQFF. CDR3 coding DNA: TGTGCCAGCAGTGAGACACCTGAGCAGTTCTTC.

The chain uses TRBV7-9 and TRBJ2-7; 7 positions agree with TRBD1. The CDR3 is made up of 15 amino acids. V lost 5 bases, J lost 1 base, and 8 bases stayed unmatched. Germline assignment: CDR1 SEHNR and CDR2 FQNEAQ (reference sequence). The CDR3 DNA sequence: TGTGCCAGCAGCGAAGGACAGGCCCCGTCCTACGAGCAGTACTTC. Protein: CASSEGQAPSYEQYF.

This clone appeared a few times. V is TRBV6-6 and J is TRBJ1-6; 7 positions match TRBD1. Per germline, CDR1 MNHNY and CDR2 SVGAGI (reference sequence). V was pared by 6 bases and J by 5 bases, with 4 bases of the junction left unmatched. CDR3 length: 14 amino acids. Here the CDR3 reads CASSPQGDNSPLHF. The CDR3 coding sequence is TGTGCCAGCAGCCCCCAGGGGGATAATTCACCCCTCCACTTT.

CDR3 sequence: CASSIAAQFGQPQHF. The CDR3 bases are TGTGCCAGTAGTATAGCAGCGCAGTTCGGGCAGCCCCAGCATTTT. This chain uses TRBV19 with TRBJ1-5, with D unclear. This CDR3 spans 15 amino acids. The V end was cut by 1 base, the J end by 7 bases, with 14 bases between. The germline gives CDR1 LNHDA, CDR2 SQIVND (reference sequence).

V and J are TRBV18 and TRBJ2-2; 10 positions agree with TRBD1. The CDR3 is 16 residues long. Germline V gives CDR1 KGHSH, CDR2 LQKENI. V was pared by 2 bases and J by 3 bases, with 3 bases of the junction left unmatched. The CDR3 DNA reads as TGTGCCAGCTCACCAAGACAGGGGGCGGACACCGGGGAGCTGTTTTTT. It specifies CASSPRQGADTGELFF.

The V call is TRBV5-1, the J call TRBJ1-5, with a weak D call TRBD1 (6 bases). Germline loops: CDR1 SGHRS, CDR2 YFSETQ. Trimming left V 0 bases short and J 3 bases short, with 13 bases between. CDR3 length: 16 amino acids. The CDR3, as DNA: TGCGCCAGCAGCTTGGAAGGGGGAACCTCCAATCAGCCCCAGCATTTT. Translation gives CASSLEGGTSNQPQHF.

V usage is TRBV28 and J usage is TRBJ2-1; possibly TRBD1 for D (6 bases). This CDR3 is 13 amino acids long. Trimming took 7 bases from V and 4 from J, leaving 11 bases between them. Germline V gene data show CDR1 as MDHEN and CDR2 as SYDVKM. The CDR3 sequence is CASTGETYNEQFF. CDR3 nucleotides: TGTGCCAGCACAGGGGAAACTTACAATGAGCAGTTCTTC. The variable domain in full, with the rest retrieved from reference TRBV28 and TRBJ2-1, is DVKVTQSSRYLVKRTGEKVFLECVQDMDHENMFWYRQDPGLGLRLIYFSYDVKMKEKGDIPEGYSVSREKKERFSLILESASTNQTSMYLCASTGETYNEQFFGPGTRLTVL.

This clone appeared a few times. This chain joins TRBV2 and TRBJ1-6; 8 nucleotides align to TRBD1. The CDR3 extends over 15 amino acids. Germline CDR1 SNHLY, CDR2 FYNNEI. V lost 9 bases, J lost 7 bases, and 11 bases stayed unmatched. CDR3 DNA sequence: TGTGCCAGAGCGAGACCGGGACAGGAGAATTCACCCCTCCACTTT. The encoded protein is CARARPGQENSPLHF.

The chain carries TRBV19 and TRBJ2-6; D uncertain. Deletions cut 7 bases from V and 0 bases from J, with 13 bases between. This CDR3 is 16 amino acids long. Germline values: CDR1 LNHDA, CDR2 SQIVND (reference sequence). The CDR3 nucleotides read TGTGCCAGTACCTTGAGTAGCCTCTCTGGGGCCAACGTCCTGACTTTC. It translates to CASTLSSLSGANVLTF.

The CDR3 DNA is TGTGCCAGCAGCTTGGCGGAAGTCTACAATGAGCAGTTCTTC. Amino acid sequence: CASSLAEVYNEQFF. The rearrangement joins TRBV7-8 to TRBJ2-1; no firm D call. The CDR3 is 14 amino acids. Looked up from germline, CDR1 is SGHVS and CDR2 is FQNEAQ. Trimming left V 3 bases short and J 3 bases short, with 9 bases between.

J is TRBJ2-7 and V is TRBV5-1; 9 nucleotides match TRBD1. The CDR3 consists of 15 residues. The germline CDR1 and CDR2 sequences are SGHRS and YFSETQ. V shed 4 bases, J shed 5 bases, and the junction held 10 bases outside the gene matches. CDR3: CASSPPGTGFDEQYF. The CDR3 region has the DNA TGCGCCAGCAGCCCTCCCGGGACAGGGTTCGACGAGCAGTACTTC.

At least ten counts were recorded for this clone. Other DNA sequences in the sample encode the same CDR3. The V call is TRBV27, the J call TRBJ1-6; 9 bases are shared with TRBD1. The CDR3 has 15 amino acids. V trimming: 5 bases; J trimming: 6 bases; junction bases outside the gene matches: 5. CDR1 is MNHEY, CDR2 SMNVEV, per germline (reference sequence). CDR3 sequence (DNA): TGTGCCAGCAGTCGGACAGGGGTAGGTAATTCACCCCTCCACTTT. It translates to CASSRTGVGNSPLHF.

The chain has TRBV11-2 and TRBJ1-2; a weak D match, TRBD1 (6 bases). The germline V gene encodes CDR1 SGHAT and CDR2 FQNNGV. Trimming removed 5 bases from V and 11 bases from J, with 21 bases in between. CDR3 length: 14 amino acids. In DNA, the CDR3 is TGTGCCAGCAGCATCTCTGGGGACACTAGGGGTTACACCTTC. This translates into CASSISGDTRGYTF. The variable domain in full, with the rest retrieved from reference TRBV11-2 and TRBJ1-2, is EAGVAQSPRYKIIEKRQSVAFWCNPISGHATLYWYQQILGQGPKLLIQFQNNGVVDDSQLPKDRFSAERLKGVDSTLKIQPAKLEDSAVYLCASSISGDTRGYTFGSGTRLTVV.

The V call is TRBV27, the J call TRBJ1-2; D is unresolved. Germline V gene data show CDR1 as MNHEY and CDR2 as SMNVEV (reference sequence). The CDR3 totals 13 residues. V gave up 4 bases and J gave up 2 bases, with 8 bases separating them. In nucleotides, the CDR3 is TGTGCCAGCAGTTCTCTCAGAAACTATGGCTACACCTTC. This sequence encodes CASSSLRNYGYTF.

This chain joins TRBV19 and TRBJ1-6, with D unresolved. The CDR3 has 13 residues. The germline gives CDR1 LNHDA, CDR2 SQIVND (reference sequence). The germline V and J ends were trimmed by 2 bases and 10 bases, with 9 bases remaining between them. This CDR3 reads CASSINRASPLHF. The CDR3 DNA reads TGTGCCAGTAGTATAAACAGAGCCTCACCCCTCCACTTT.

V and J are TRBV2 and TRBJ1-2; 10 nucleotides match TRBD1. J was trimmed by 8 bases and V by 5 bases; bases with no gene match: 8. The length of the CDR3 is 14 residues. Germline V gives CDR1 SNHLY, CDR2 FYNNEI. In DNA, the CDR3 is TGTGCCAGCAGTCCCGGGACAGGGGAGTACGGCTACACCTTC. Translated: CASSPGTGEYGYTF.

The V and J genes are TRBV15 and TRBJ1-2; weak D call: TRBD1 (5 bases). This CDR3 is 15 amino acids long. Germline assignment: CDR1 LNHNV and CDR2 YYDKDF (reference sequence). Trimming stripped 0 bases from V and 8 bases from J, with 16 bases between. The CDR3 region has the DNA TGTGCCACCAGCAGAGATCTGGGGCGGAAGGAGGGCTACACCTTC. As protein: CATSRDLGRKEGYTF.

The V and J genes are TRBV6-1 and TRBJ1-4; possible D gene TRBD1, 5 bases. The CDR3 totals 14 residues. The V gene's germline CDR1 is MNHNS and CDR2 SASEGT. Trimming took 3 bases from V and 6 from J, leaving 11 bases between them. CDR3 residues: CASSDADNHEKLFF. CDR3 DNA sequence: TGTGCCAGCAGTGATGCGGACAACCATGAAAAACTGTTTTTT.

The chain is built from TRBV5-4 and TRBJ1-2, with 9 bases lining up with TRBD1. This CDR3 contains 19 residues. V dropped 4 bases and J dropped 4; count of bases not matched to a gene: 20. Germline CDR1 reads SGHNT; CDR2 reads YYREEE (reference sequence). CDR3 sequence: CASSRLTGGGFLRTYGYTF. CDR3 nucleotide sequence: TGTGCCAGCAGCCGTTTGACAGGGGGTGGATTCCTTCGTACCTATGGCTACACCTTC.

This clone was counted between two and nine times. This chain joins TRBV27 and TRBJ1-1; TRBD1 matches 8 bases. V shed 6 bases, J shed 5 bases, and the junction held 5 bases outside the gene matches. Looked up from germline, CDR1 is MNHEY and CDR2 is SMNVEV (reference sequence). The CDR3 covers 13 residues. The CDR3 DNA reads TGTGCCAGCAGGAGCGGGACAGGAACTGAAGCTTTCTTT. Protein sequence: CASRSGTGTEAFF.